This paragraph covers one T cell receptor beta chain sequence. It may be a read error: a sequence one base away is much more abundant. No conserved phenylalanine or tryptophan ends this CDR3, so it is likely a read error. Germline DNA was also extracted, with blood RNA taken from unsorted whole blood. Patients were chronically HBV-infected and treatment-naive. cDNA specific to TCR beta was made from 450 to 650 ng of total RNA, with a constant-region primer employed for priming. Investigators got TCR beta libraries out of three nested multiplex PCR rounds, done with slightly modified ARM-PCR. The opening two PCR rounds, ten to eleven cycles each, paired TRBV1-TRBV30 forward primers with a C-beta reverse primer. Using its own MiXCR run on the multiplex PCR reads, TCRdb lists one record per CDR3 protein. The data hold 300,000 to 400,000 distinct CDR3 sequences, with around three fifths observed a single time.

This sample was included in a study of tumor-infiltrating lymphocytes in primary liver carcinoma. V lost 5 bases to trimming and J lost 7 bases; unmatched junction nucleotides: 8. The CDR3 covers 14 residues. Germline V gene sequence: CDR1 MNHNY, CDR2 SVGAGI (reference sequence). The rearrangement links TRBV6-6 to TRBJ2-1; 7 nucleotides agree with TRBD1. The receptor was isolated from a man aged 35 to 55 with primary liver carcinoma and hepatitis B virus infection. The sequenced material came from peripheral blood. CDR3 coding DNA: TGTGCCAGCAGTCTCGATACAGGGGTAAATGAGCAGTTCATC. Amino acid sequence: CASSLDTGVNEQFI.